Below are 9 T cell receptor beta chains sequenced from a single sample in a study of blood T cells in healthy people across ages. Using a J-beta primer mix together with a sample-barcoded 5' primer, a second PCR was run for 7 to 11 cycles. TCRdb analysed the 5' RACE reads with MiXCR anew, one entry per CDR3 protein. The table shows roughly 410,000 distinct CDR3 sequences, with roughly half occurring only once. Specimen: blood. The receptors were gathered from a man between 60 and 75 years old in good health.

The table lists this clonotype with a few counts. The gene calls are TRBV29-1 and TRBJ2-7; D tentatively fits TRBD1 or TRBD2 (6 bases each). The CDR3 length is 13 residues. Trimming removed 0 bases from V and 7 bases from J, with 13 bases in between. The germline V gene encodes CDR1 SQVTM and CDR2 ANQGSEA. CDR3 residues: CSVEEGAGGEQYF. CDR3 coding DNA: TGCAGCGTTGAAGAGGGGGCCGGAGGGGAGCAGTACTTC.

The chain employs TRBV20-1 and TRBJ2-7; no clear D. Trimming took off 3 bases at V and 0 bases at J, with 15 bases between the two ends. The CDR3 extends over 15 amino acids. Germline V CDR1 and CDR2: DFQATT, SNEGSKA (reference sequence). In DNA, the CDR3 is TGCAGTGCTAGTGAAGCCCCCAGCGCCTCCTACGAGCAGTACTTC. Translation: CSASEAPSASYEQYF.

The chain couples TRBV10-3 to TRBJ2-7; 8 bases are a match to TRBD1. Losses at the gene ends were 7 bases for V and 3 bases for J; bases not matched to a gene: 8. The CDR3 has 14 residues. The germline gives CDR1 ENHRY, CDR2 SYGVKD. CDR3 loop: CAINGQGSGYEQYF. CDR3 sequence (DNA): TGTGCCATCAATGGACAGGGAAGTGGCTACGAGCAGTACTTC.

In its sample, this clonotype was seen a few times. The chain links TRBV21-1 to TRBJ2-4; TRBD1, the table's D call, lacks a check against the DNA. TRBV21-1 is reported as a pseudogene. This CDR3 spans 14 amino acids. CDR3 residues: CASSKGGGKNIQYF. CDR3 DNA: TGTGCCAGCAGCAAGGGGGGGGGCAAAAACATTCAGTACTTC.

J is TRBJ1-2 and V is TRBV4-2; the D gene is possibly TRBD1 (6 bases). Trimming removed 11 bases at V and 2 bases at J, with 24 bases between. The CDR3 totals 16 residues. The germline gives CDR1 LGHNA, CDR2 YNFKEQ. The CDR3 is CASNPGGAGVNYGYTF. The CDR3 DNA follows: TGTGCCTCAAACCCCGGCGGGGCAGGGGTAAACTATGGCTACACCTTC.

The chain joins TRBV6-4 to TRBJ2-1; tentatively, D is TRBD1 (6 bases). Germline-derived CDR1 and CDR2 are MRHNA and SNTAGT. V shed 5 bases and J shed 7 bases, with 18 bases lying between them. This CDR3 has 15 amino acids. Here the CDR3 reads CASSLETGPLNEQFF. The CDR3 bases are TGTGCCAGCAGTCTCGAGACAGGCCCTTTGAATGAGCAGTTCTTC.

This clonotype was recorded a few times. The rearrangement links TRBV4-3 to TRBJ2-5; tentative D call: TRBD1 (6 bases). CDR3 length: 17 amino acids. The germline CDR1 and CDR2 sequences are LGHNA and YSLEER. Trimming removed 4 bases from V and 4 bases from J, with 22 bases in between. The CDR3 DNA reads TGCGCCAGCAGCCGAGTACCCACAGGGTCGGGGCGAGAGACCCAGTACTTC. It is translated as CASSRVPTGSGRETQYF.

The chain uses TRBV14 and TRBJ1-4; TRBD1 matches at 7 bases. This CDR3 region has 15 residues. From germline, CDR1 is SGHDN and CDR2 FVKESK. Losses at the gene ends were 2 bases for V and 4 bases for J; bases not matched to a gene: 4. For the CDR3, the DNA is TGTGCCAGCAGCCAACTCGGGACAGATAATGAAAAACTGTTTTTT. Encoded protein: CASSQLGTDNEKLFF.

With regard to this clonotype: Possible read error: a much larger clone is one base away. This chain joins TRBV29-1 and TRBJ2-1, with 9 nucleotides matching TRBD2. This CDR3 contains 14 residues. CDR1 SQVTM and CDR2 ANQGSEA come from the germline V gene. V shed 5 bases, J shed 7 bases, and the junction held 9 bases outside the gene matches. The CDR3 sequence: CSVSLAGSWNEQFF. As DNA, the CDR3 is TGCAGCGTTTCTCTAGCGGGATCGTGGAATGAGCAGTTCTTC.